The clone carrying this TCR beta chain was detected only a few times. Its antigen is not known. This record comes from a study of cytomegalovirus exposure and HLA in healthy donors. Overall study results and limits: Donor immune exposure was known only as CMV serostatus. Fewer N-insertions than the 666-donor mean were reportedly shown by an Asian-associated ancestry cluster in a later analysis. Later analysis showed TCR association rates varying by HLA locus, highest for DRB1 and lowest for HLA-C. Analyzed later, most CMV-associated TCR beta chains appeared HLA-restricted.

It was with 60 Vbeta and 13 Jbeta primers that the PCR ran. The repertoire was sequenced with immunoSEQ multiplex PCR; TCRdb's copy has only in-frame clones and lacks some. The sample gives about 140,000 clones, approximately 87% of which show up once; roughly 5.2% is in the top ten. Trimming took 3 bases from V and 0 from J, leaving 13 bases between them. Germline assignment: CDR1 SGHDT and CDR2 YYEEEE. The CDR3 consists of 17 residues. This sequence was found in a woman in her twenties or thirties in good health and CMV-seronegative. The rearrangement joins TRBV5-6 to TRBJ2-6; tentatively, D is TRBD2 (5 bases). Material for sequencing was PBMCs. CDR3 DNA sequence: TGTGCCAGCAGCTGGCGGGCGCCAGACTCTGGGGCCAACGTCCTGACTTTC. Amino acids: CASSWRAPDSGANVLTF.